This is a list of T cell receptor beta chains from one sample in a study of cytomegalovirus exposure and HLA in healthy donors. Profiling relied on immunoSEQ multiplex PCR, and the TCRdb table lists in-frame clones only, not all of them. In the table there are some 160,000 clones, roughly 80% of which are singletons. Sequencing was carried out using PBMCs. These receptors originate from a male donor in good health and CMV-seronegative. Each CDR3 is given without its conserved first and last residue. D genes are given only for firm matches. Size values are once, few and many counts, or a class for expanded clones, and some rows have none.

d_call	j_call	v_call	clone_size	cdr3_aa
TRBD1	TRBJ2-7	TRBV9	once	ASSVGSGGWNEQY
.	TRBJ1-3	TRBV19	.	ASSIRPSGNTIY
TRBD2	TRBJ2-7	TRBV6-1	.	ASSELSGGADEQY
.	TRBJ1-5	TRBV10-2	.	ASSESRGPMGPQH
TRBD1	TRBJ2-7	TRBV6-5	.	ASSQDRGWGEQY
TRBD2	TRBJ2-5	TRBV27	few	ASSSLRLAGGPRETQY
.	TRBJ2-3	TRBV2	.	ASSEGRVGRTDTQY
.	.	TRBV5-6	.	ASSFPSSYEQY
TRBD1	TRBJ1-2	TRBV5-6	.	ASSPDREAYYYGYT
TRBD1	TRBJ2-7	TRBV6-1	.	ASSAAGTGVYEQY
TRBD1	TRBJ1-2	TRBV4-1	.	ASSQVIGGINYGYT
TRBD1	TRBJ1-6	TRBV19	.	ASSTGQGGSPLH
.	TRBJ2-7	TRBV5-4	.	ASSSQAEPSHEQY
TRBD2	TRBJ2-2	TRBV5-1	.	ASSRRTSGIDLTSGELF
.	TRBJ2-1	TRBV7-9	once	ASSLELDNEQF
.	TRBJ1-2	TRBV15	.	ATSRGRGINYGYT
.	TRBJ2-2	TRBV6-6	.	ASSYLAQGNTGELF
TRBD2	TRBJ2-2	TRBV4-2	.	ASSHGLAGLSTGELF
TRBD1	TRBJ1-2	TRBV7-9	.	ASSLDAGGYGYT
TRBD1	TRBJ1-2	TRBV27	.	ASSSGGQGIGGYT
TRBD1	TRBJ1-5	TRBV7-8	.	ASSRTAEGTGSNQPQH
.	TRBJ2-2	TRBV6-6	.	ASSYVSVNTGELF
TRBD2	TRBJ2-7	TRBV19	.	ASSMGLAGGPVPGYEQY
TRBD1	TRBJ2-3	TRBV6-1	once	ASSSDRGATDTQY
.	TRBJ2-2	TRBV7-3	.	ASSLYRTTGELF
.	TRBJ1-3	TRBV10-3	.	AISNRETGNTIY
TRBD1	TRBJ1-3	TRBV5-6	.	ASSLIGTGGNTIY
TRBD2	TRBJ2-1	TRBV4-3	.	ASSRTSGTSYNEQF
TRBD1	TRBJ1-1	TRBV12-5	.	ASGLDGTGGFRYTEAF
.	TRBJ2-1	TRBV7-9	.	ASSLVSGHDNEQF
TRBD2	TRBJ2-2	TRBV19	.	ASSNKGLAGAGELF
.	TRBJ1-2	TRBV29-1	.	SVTGDYGYT
TRBD1	TRBJ2-7	TRBV9	few	ASSGVWDSYEQY
TRBD2	TRBJ2-3	TRBV25-1	.	ASPTSGDLSPYTDTQY
.	TRBJ2-5	TRBV5-6	.	ASSLRGAGGQTQY
.	TRBJ1-1	TRBV21-1	.	ASSREGDTEAF
TRBD1	TRBJ1-5	TRBV28	.	ASSNPGTGRNQPQH
TRBD1	TRBJ1-2	TRBV5-1	.	VRGRTGFNYGYT
TRBD1	TRBJ1-1	TRBV7-9	.	ASSRPRGRTTEAF
TRBD1	TRBJ2-7	TRBV5-1	.	ASSRRGLDEQY
TRBD2	TRBJ2-1	TRBV4-3	once	ASSQDVAGGLYNEQF
.	TRBJ2-7	TRBV14	.	ASSQGRVKYEQY
.	TRBJ2-6	TRBV7-3	few	ASSLLGANVLT
TRBD1	TRBJ1-6	TRBV11-2	.	ASSLSTGGSPLH